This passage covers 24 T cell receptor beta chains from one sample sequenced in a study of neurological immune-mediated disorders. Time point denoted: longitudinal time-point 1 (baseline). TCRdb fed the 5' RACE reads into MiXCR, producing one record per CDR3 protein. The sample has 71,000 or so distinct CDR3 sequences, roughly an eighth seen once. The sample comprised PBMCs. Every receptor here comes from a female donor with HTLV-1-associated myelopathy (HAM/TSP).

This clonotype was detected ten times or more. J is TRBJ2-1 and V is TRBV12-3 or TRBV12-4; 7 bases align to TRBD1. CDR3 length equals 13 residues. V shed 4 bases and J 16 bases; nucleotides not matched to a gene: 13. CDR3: CASSSWLGGRYFF. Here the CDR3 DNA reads TGTGCCAGCAGTTCCTGGCTAGGGGGCCGGTATTTCTTC.

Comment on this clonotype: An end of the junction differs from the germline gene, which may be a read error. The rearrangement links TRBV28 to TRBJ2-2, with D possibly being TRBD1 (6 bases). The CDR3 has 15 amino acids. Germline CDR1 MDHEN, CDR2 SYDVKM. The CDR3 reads CASSLRTENPGEPFF. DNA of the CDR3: TGTGCCAGCAGTTTGAGGACAGAGAACCCCGGGGAGCCGTTTTTT.

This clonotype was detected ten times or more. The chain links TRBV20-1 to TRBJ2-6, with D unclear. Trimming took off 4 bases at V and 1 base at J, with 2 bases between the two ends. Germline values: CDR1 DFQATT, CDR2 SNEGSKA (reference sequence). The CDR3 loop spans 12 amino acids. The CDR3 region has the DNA TGCAGTGCTATGTCTGGGGCCAACGTCCTGACTTTC. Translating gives CSAMSGANVLTF.

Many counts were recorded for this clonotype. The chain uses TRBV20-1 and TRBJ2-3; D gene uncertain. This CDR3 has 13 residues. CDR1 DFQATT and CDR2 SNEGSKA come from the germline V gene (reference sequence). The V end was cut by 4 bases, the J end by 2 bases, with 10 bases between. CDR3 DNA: TGCAGTGCTACCGCTGGGAACACAGATACGCAGTATTTT. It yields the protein CSATAGNTDTQYF.

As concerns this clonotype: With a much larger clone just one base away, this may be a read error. The CDR3 sequence: CSASGLAGSQIEAQYF. The CDR3 DNA reads as TGCAGTGCTAGCGGACTAGCGGGTTCCCAAATAGAGGCCCAGTACTTC. The V call is TRBV20-1, the J call TRBJ2-5, with 11 positions matching TRBD2. The CDR3 has 16 amino acids. Germline loops: CDR1 DFQATT, CDR2 SNEGSKA (reference sequence).

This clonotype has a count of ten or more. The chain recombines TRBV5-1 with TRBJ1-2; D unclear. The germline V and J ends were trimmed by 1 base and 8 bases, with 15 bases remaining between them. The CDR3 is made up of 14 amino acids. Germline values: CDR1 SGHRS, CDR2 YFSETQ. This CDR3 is CASSLMGLLFGYTF. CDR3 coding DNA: TGCGCCAGCAGCTTGATGGGTCTGCTATTCGGCTACACCTTC.

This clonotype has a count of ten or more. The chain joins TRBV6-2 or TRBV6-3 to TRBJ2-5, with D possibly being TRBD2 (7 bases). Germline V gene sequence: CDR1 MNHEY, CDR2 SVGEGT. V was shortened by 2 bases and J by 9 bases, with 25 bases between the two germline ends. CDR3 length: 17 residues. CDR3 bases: TGTGCCAGCAGTTACCCCGCCGGGGGGCCGACTAAGGTGGCCCAGTACTTC. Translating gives CASSYPAGGPTKVAQYF.

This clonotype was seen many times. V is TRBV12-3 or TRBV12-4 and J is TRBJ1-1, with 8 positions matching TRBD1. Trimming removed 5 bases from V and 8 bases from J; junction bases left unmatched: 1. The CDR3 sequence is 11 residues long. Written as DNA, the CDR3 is TGTGCCAGCAGTCGGACAGGGGAAGCTTTCTTT. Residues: CASSRTGEAFF.

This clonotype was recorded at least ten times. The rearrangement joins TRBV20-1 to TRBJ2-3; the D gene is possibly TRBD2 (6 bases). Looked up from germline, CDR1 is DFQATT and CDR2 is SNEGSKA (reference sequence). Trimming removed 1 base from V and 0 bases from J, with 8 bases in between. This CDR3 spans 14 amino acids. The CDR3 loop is CSARVAGSTDTQYF. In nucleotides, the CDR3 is TGCAGTGCTAGAGTGGCGGGGAGCACAGATACGCAGTATTTT.

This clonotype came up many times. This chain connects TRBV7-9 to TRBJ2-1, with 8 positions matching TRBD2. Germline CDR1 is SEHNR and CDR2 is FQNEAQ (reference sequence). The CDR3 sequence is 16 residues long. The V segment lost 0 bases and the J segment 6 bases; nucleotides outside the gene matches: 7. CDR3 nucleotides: TGTGCCAGCAGCTTAGCCGGGACCCGGGGGGGCAATGAGCAGTTCTTC. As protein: CASSLAGTRGGNEQFF.

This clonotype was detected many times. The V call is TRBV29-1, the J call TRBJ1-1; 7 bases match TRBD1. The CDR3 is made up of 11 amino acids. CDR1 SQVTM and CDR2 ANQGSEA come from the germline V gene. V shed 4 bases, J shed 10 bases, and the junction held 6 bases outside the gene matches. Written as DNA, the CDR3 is TGCAGCGTTGCGAGGGGGCTGGGAGCTTTCTTT. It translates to CSVARGLGAFF.

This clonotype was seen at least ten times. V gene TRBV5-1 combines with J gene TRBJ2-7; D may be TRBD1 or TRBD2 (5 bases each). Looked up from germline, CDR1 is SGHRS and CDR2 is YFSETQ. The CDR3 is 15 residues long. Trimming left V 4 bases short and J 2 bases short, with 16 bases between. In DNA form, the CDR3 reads TGCGCCAGCAGCCTTGAGGGGCCAAGCGCCTACGAGCAGTACTTC. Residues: CASSLEGPSAYEQYF.

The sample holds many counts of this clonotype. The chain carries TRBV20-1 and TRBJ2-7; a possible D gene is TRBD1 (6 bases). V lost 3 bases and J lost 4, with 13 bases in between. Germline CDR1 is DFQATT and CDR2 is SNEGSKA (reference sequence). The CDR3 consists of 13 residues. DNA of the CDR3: TGCAGTGCTAGGGCTCTCAGGGGTTACGAGCAGTACTTC. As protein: CSARALRGYEQYF.

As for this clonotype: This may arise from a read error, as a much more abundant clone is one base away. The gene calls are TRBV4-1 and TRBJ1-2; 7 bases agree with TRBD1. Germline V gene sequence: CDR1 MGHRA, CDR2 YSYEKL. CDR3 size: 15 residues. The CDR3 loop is CVSSQKTGRDYGYTF. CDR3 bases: TGCGTCAGCAGCCAAAAGACAGGGCGGGACTATGGCTACACCTTC.

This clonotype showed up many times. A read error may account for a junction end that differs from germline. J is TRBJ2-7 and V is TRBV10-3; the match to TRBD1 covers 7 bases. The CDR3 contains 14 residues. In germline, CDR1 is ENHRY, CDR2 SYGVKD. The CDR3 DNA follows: TGTGCCATCAGTGAGTCGACCGCTCCGGGACAGATTAGGTTC. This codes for CAISESTAPGQIRF.

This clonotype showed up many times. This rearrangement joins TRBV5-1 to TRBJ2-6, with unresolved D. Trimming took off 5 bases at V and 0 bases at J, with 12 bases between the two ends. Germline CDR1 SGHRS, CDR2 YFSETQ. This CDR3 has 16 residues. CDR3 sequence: CASRSAANSGANVLTF. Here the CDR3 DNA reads TGCGCCAGCAGATCGGCTGCCAACTCTGGGGCCAACGTCCTGACTTTC.

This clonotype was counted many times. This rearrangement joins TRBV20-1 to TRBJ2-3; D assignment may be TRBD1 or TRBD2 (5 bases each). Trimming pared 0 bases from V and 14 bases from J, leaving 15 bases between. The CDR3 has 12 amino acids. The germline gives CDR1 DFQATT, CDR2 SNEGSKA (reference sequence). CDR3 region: CSARDWDPQVYF. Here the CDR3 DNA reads TGCAGTGCTAGAGATTGGGACCCCCAAGTGTATTTT.

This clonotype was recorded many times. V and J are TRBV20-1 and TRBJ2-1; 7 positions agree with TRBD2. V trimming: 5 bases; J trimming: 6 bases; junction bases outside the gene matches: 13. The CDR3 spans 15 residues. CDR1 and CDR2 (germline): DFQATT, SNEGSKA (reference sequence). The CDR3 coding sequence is TGCAGTGCTCTCGGGTCAGCGGGGCGTTCCAATGAGCAGTTCTTC. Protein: CSALGSAGRSNEQFF.

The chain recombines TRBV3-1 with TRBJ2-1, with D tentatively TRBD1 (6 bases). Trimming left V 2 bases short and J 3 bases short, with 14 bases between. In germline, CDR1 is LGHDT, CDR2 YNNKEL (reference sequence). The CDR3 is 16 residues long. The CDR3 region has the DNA TGTGCCAGCAGCCAATATACAGGGAGCTACTACAATGAGCAGTTCTTC. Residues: CASSQYTGSYYNEQFF.

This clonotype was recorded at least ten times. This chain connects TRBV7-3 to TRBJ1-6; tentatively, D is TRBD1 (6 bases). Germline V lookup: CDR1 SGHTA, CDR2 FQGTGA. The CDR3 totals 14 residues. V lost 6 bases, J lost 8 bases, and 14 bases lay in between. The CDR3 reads CASSEDRRDSPLHF. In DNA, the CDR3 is TGTGCCAGCAGTGAAGACAGGCGCGATTCACCCCTCCACTTT.

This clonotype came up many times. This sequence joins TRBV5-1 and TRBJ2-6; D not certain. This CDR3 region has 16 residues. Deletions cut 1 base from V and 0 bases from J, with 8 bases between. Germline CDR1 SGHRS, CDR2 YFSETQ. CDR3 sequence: CASSLLTASGANVLTF. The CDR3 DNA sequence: TGCGCCAGCAGCTTGTTAACAGCCTCTGGGGCCAACGTCCTGACTTTC.

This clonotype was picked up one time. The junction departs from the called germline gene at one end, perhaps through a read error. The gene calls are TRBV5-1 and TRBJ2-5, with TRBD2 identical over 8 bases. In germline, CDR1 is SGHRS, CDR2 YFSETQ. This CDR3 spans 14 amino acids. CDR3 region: CASSPGRASENQYF. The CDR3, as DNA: TGCGCCAGCAGCCCCGGGAGGGCATCCGAGAACCAGTACTTC.

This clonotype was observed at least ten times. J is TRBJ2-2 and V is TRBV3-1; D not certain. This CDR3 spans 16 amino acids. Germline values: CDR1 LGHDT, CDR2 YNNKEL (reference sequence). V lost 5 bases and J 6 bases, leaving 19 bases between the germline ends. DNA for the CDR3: TGTGCCAGCAGCTCCCCATGGTCCTTCTCGGCCGGGGAGCTGTTTTTT. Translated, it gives CASSSPWSFSAGELFF.

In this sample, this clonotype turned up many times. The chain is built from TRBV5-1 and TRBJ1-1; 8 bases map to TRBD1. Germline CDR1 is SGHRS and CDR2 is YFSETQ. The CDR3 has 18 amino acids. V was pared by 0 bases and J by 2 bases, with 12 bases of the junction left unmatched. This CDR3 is CASSLGFGTGAINTEAFF. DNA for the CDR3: TGCGCCAGCAGCTTGGGTTTCGGGACAGGAGCCATTAACACTGAAGCTTTCTTT.